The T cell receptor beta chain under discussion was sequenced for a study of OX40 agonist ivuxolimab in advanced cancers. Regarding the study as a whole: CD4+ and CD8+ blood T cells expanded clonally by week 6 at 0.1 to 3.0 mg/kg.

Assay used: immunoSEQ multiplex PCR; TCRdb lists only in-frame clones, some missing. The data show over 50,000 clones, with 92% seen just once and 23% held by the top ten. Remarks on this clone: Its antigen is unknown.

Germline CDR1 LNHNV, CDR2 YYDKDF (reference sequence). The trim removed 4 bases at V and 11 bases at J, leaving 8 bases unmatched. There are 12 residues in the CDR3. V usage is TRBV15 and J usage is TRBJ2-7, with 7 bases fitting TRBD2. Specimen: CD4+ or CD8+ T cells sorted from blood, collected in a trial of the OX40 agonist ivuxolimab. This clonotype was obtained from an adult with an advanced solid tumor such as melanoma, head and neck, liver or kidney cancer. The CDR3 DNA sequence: TGTGCCACCAGCAAGGGCGGACTAGATGAGTACTTC. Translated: CATSKGGLDEYF.